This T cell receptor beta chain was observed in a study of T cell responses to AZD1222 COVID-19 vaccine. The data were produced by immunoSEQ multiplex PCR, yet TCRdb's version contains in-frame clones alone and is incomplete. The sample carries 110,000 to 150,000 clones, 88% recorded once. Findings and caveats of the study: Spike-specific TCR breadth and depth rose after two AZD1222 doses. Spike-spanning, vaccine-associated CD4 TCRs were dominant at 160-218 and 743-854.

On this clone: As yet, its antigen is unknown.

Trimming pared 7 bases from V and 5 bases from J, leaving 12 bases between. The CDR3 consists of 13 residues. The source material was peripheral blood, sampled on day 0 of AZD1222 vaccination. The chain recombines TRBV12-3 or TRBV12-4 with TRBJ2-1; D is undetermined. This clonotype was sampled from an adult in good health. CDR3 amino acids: CASTIEEDNEQFF. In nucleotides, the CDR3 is TGTGCCAGCACCATCGAAGAGGACAATGAGCAGTTCTTC.